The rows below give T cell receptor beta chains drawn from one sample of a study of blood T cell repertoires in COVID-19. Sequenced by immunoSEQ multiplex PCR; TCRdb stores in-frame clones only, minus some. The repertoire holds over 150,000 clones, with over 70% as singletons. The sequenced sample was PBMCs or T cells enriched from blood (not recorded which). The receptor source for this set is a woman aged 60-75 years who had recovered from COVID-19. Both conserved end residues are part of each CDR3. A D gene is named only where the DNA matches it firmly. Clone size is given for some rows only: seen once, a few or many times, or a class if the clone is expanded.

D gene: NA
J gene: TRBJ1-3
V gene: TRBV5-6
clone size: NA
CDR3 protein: CASSLAVLSGNTIYF
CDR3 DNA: TGTGCCAGCAGCTTGGCCGTCCTCTCTGGAAACACCATATATTTT

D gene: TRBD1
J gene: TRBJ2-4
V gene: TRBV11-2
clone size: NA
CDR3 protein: CASSGQGVAKNIQYF
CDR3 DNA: TGTGCCAGCAGCGGCCAGGGGGTAGCCAAAAACATTCAGTACTTC

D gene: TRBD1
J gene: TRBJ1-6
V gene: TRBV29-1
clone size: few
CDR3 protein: CSASTGTDSPLHF
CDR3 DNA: TGCAGCGCCTCGACAGGGACGGATTCACCCCTCCACTTT

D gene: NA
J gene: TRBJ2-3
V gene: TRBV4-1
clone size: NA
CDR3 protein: CASSQDLLPPQRMSTDTQYF
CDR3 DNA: TGCGCCAGCAGCCAAGATCTACTACCCCCTCAGCGCATGAGCACAGATACGCAGTATTTT

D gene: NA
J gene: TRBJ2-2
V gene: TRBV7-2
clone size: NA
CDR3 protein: CASSLDPGWLGAGELFF
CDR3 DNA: TGTGCCAGCAGCTTAGATCCCGGGTGGTTGGGAGCCGGGGAGCTGTTTTTT

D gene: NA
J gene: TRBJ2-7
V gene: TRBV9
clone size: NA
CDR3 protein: CASSERGGGGGYEQYF
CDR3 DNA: TGTGCCAGCAGCGAGAGAGGGGGAGGCGGGGGATACGAGCAGTACTTC

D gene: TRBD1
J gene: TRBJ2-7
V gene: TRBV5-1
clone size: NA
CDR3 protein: CASSLTGGYEQYF
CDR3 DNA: TGCGCCAGCAGCTTAACAGGGGGCTACGAGCAGTACTTC

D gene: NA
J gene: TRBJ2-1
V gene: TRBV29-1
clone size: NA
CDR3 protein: CSVEGRVNEQFF
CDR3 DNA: TGCAGCGTTGAGGGCAGGGTGAATGAGCAGTTCTTC

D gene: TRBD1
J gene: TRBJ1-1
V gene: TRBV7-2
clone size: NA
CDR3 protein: CAGGTGNPNTEAFF
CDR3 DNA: TGTGCCGGAGGGACAGGGAACCCTAACACTGAAGCTTTCTTT

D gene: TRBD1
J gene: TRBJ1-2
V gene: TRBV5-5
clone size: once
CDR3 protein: CASSPDRYYGYTF
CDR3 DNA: TGTGCCAGCAGCCCGGACAGGTACTATGGCTACACCTTC

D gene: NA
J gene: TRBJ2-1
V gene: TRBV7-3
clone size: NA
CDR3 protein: CASSYRRGERKFF
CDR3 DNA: TGTGCCAGCAGCTACCGGAGGGGCGAAAGAAAGTTCTTC

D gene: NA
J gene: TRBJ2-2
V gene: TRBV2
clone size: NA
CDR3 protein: CASSPYGGELFF
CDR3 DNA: TGTGCCAGCAGCCCCTATGGCGGGGAGCTGTTTTTT

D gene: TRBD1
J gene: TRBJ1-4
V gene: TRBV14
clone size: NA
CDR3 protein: CASNRQGGDEKLFF
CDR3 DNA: TGTGCCAGCAACAGACAGGGCGGGGATGAAAAACTGTTTTTT

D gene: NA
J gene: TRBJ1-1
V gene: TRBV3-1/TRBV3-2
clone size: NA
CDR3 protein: CASSQAGTQRAFF
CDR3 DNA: TGTGCCAGCAGCCAAGCCGGGACTCAGAGAGCTTTCTTT

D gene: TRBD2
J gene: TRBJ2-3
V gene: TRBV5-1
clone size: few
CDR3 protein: CASSLRGSGGVSTDTQYF
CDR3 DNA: TGCGCCAGCAGCTTGAGAGGTAGCGGGGGGGTTAGCACAGATACGCAGTATTTT

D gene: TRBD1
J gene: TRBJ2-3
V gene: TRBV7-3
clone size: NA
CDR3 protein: CASSARTGSSTDTQYF
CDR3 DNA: TGTGCCAGCAGCGCCAGGACAGGGAGTAGCACAGATACGCAGTATTTT

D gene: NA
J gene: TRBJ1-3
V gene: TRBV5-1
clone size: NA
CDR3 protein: CASSPGEGTLSGNTIYF
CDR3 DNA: TGCGCCAGCAGCCCGGGGGAGGGGACCCTCTCTGGAAACACCATATATTTT

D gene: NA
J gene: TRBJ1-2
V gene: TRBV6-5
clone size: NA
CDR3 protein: CASSYREGDYGYTF
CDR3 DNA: TGTGCCAGCAGTTACCGGGAGGGGGACTATGGCTACACCTTC

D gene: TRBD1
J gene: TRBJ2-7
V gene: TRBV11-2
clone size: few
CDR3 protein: CASSLEGQGFAPSYEQYF
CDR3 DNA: TGTGCCAGCAGCTTAGAGGGACAGGGTTTTGCCCCCTCCTACGAGCAGTACTTC

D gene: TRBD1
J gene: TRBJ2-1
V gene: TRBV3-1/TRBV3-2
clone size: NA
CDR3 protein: CASSQDDRGREQFF
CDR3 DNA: TGTGCCAGCAGCCAAGATGACAGGGGTCGGGAGCAGTTCTTC

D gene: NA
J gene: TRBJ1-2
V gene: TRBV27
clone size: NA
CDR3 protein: CASSLSGPYGYTF
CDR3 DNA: TGTGCCAGCAGTTTATCGGGGCCCTATGGCTACACCTTC

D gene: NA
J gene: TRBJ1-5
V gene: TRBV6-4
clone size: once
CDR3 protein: CARKGEQGCNQPQHF
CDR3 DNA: TGTGCCAGAAAGGGGGAACAGGGTTGCAATCAGCCCCAGCATTTT

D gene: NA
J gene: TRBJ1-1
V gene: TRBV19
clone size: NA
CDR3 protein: CASSIVEVNTEAFF
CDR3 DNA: TGTGCCAGTAGTATAGTAGAGGTGAACACTGAAGCTTTCTTT

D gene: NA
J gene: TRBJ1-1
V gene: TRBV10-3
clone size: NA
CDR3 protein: CAISESGGANTEAFF
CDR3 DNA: TGTGCCATCAGTGAGTCTGGGGGGGCGAACACTGAAGCTTTCTTT

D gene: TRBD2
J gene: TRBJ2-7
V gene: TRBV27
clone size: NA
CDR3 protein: CATRTSGGPFGPYEQYF
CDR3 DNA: TGTGCCACCAGGACTAGCGGGGGGCCATTTGGTCCCTACGAGCAGTACTTC

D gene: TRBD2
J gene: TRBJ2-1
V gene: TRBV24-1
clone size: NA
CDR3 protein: CATSSGGHYSYNEQFF
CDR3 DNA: TGTGCCACGAGTAGCGGGGGGCACTACTCCTACAATGAGCAGTTCTTC

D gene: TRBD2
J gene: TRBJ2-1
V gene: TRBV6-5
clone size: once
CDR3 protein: CASSYSRGLASNEQFF
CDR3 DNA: TGTGCCAGCAGTTACTCTAGGGGACTAGCCTCCAATGAGCAGTTCTTC